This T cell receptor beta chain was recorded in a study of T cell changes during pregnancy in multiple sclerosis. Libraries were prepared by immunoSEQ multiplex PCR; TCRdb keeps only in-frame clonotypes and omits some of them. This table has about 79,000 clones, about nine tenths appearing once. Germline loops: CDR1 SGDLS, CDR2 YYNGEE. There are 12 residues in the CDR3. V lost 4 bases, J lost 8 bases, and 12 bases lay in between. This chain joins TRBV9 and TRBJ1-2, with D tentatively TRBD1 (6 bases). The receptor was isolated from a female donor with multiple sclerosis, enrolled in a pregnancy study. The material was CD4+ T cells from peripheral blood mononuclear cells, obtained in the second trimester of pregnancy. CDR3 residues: CASSNGQGGYTF. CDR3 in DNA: TGTGCCAGCAGCAATGGGCAGGGGGGCTACACCTTC.